The 30 T cell receptor beta chains below come from one sample, sequenced in a study of T-cell reconstitution after alpha-beta-depleted transplantation in children. Unique molecular identifiers were incorporated into the prepared TCRbeta library. In TCRdb, the PCR reads were re-called with MiXCR into one record per CDR3 protein. The profile shows about 420,000 distinct CDR3 sequences, around 16% of them singletons. Sequenced here: PBMCs, mostly from graft donor cells, sampled 360 days after TCRalphabeta/CD19-depleted stem cell transplant. The receptors stem from a boy less than two years old who had a stem cell transplant for Wiskott-Aldrich syndrome, so the T cells may come from the graft donor.

The V gene is TRBV6-5, the J gene TRBJ2-7, with 7 bases that match TRBD1. In germline, CDR1 is MNHEY, CDR2 SVGAGI. Trimming took 4 bases from V and 3 from J; bases not matched to a gene: 6. There are 14 residues in the CDR3. The CDR3 loop is CASSSRQGYYEQYF. Written as DNA, the CDR3 is TGTGCCAGCAGTTCCCGACAGGGCTACTACGAGCAGTACTTC.

This clonotype was observed at least ten times. The chain recombines TRBV2 with TRBJ2-7; 8 nucleotides agree with TRBD1. This CDR3 region has 15 residues. V lost 4 bases, J lost 3 bases, and 8 bases stayed unmatched. Germline V gene data show CDR1 as SNHLY and CDR2 as FYNNEI. The CDR3 here is CASSVGQGAGYEQYF. For the CDR3, the DNA is TGTGCCAGCAGTGTCGGACAGGGAGCGGGCTACGAGCAGTACTTC.

The rearrangement links TRBV7-9 to TRBJ2-5; D remains unclear. The CDR3 runs to 15 residues. V lost 4 bases, J lost 3 bases, and 15 bases lay in between. Germline CDR1 SEHNR, CDR2 FQNEAQ (reference sequence). The CDR3 loop reads CASSSRLGVKETQYF. The CDR3 DNA follows: TGTGCCAGCAGCTCCCGACTTGGGGTAAAAGAGACCCAGTACTTC.

The chain joins TRBV20-1 to TRBJ2-7; perhaps TRBD1 as D (7 bases). The germline V and J ends were trimmed by 4 bases and 3 bases, with 16 bases remaining between them. Germline values: CDR1 DFQATT, CDR2 SNEGSKA (reference sequence). This CDR3 is 14 amino acids long. Here the CDR3 DNA reads TGCAGTGCTATTCGACAGGGAGGCATCTACGAGCAGTACTTC. It is translated as CSAIRQGGIYEQYF.

The CDR3 sequence is CASSLVAGGGSYNEQFF. In DNA form, the CDR3 reads TGCGCCAGCAGCTTAGTAGCGGGAGGGGGCTCCTACAATGAGCAGTTCTTC. The chain is built from TRBV5-1 and TRBJ2-1; 11 bases line up with TRBD2. Trimming took 2 bases from V and 0 from J; bases not matched to a gene: 4. Per germline, CDR1 SGHRS and CDR2 YFSETQ. The CDR3 is 17 residues long.

This chain uses TRBV4-2 with TRBJ2-2, with 9 bases aligning to TRBD2. The CDR3 totals 15 residues. CDR1 and CDR2 (germline): LGHNA, YNFKEQ. Germline trimming cut 7 bases from V and 5 bases from J; bases unmatched to any gene: 8. The CDR3 DNA follows: TGTGCCAGCACCGGGGCGGGGGGGATTACCGGGGAGCTGTTTTTT. Translating gives CASTGAGGITGELFF.

The chain combines TRBV6-1 with TRBJ2-1; no firm D call. Trimming pared 6 bases from V and 0 bases from J, leaving 12 bases between. The CDR3 length is 15 residues. The germline V gene has CDR1 MNHNS and CDR2 SASEGT. The CDR3 DNA is TGTGCCAGCAGAGAATTCCGGAGCTCCTACAATGAGCAGTTCTTC. Amino acids: CASREFRSSYNEQFF.

This clonotype was seen only a few times. The chain couples TRBV28 to TRBJ2-7, with D perhaps TRBD1 (5 bases). Germline V lookup: CDR1 MDHEN, CDR2 SYDVKM. Between the trimmed V and J ends, which lost 3 bases and 3 bases, there was a span of 15 bases. CDR3 length equals 15 residues. CDR3 DNA sequence: TGTGCCAGCAGTTTGAGTAGGGGTGGGTTCTACGAGCAGTACTTC. It specifies CASSLSRGGFYEQYF.

This chain connects TRBV7-2 to TRBJ2-7; either TRBD1 or TRBD2 may supply D (5 bases each). This CDR3 contains 13 residues. Looked up from germline, CDR1 is SGHTA and CDR2 is FQGNSA. V lost 6 bases and J lost 0, with 9 bases in between. The DNA of the CDR3 is TGTGCCAGCAGTCGGGACCACTCCTACGAGCAGTACTTC. Protein: CASSRDHSYEQYF.

This clonotype was observed many times. V gene TRBV28 combines with J gene TRBJ2-3; a weak D match, TRBD1 (5 bases). Trimming removed 6 bases from V and 0 bases from J, with 10 bases in between. The CDR3 sequence is 14 residues long. Looked up from germline, CDR1 is MDHEN and CDR2 is SYDVKM. The CDR3, as DNA: TGTGCCAGCAGCCAGGGTGGTAGCACAGATACGCAGTATTTT. Translation: CASSQGGSTDTQYF.

This rearrangement joins TRBV4-2 to TRBJ2-3, with D perhaps TRBD2 (6 bases). This CDR3 is 14 amino acids long. The germline V and J ends were trimmed by 1 base and 4 bases, with 9 bases remaining between them. The germline V gene has CDR1 LGHNA and CDR2 YNFKEQ. Here the CDR3 DNA reads TGTGCCAGCAGCCAAGGTAGCGGAGCAGATACGCAGTATTTT. Translated: CASSQGSGADTQYF.

V usage is TRBV3-1 and J usage is TRBJ2-2, with 9 bases fitting TRBD1. The CDR3 contains 17 residues. The V and J ends lost 4 bases and 7 bases, in that order; junction bases with no gene match: 13. Germline values: CDR1 LGHDT, CDR2 YNNKEL (reference sequence). This CDR3 is CASSPEEPGQGFGELFF. In nucleotides, the CDR3 is TGTGCCAGCAGCCCTGAAGAGCCGGGACAGGGATTCGGGGAGCTGTTTTTT.

This clonotype showed up just a few times. The chain links TRBV5-4 to TRBJ2-7; D gene uncertain. V lost 0 bases and J lost 1, with 14 bases in between. The CDR3 sequence is 16 residues long. Germline V gene data show CDR1 as SGHNT and CDR2 as YYREEE (reference sequence). This chain's CDR3 is CASSLDLTSVSYEQYF. CDR3 sequence (DNA): TGTGCCAGCAGCTTGGACCTGACATCGGTTTCCTACGAGCAGTACTTC.

This clonotype has ten or more counts. The rearrangement links TRBV12-3 or TRBV12-4 to TRBJ1-1; tentatively, D is TRBD1 (6 bases). The CDR3 consists of 15 residues. The V and J ends lost 4 bases and 3 bases respectively, with 15 bases between them. The CDR3 spells CASSSSPTGYTEAFF. CDR3 DNA: TGTGCCAGCAGTTCCTCCCCCACAGGGTACACTGAAGCTTTCTTT.

This chain uses TRBV5-5 with TRBJ2-5, with unresolved D. V gave up 4 bases and J gave up 5 bases, with 15 bases separating them. The germline CDR1 and CDR2 sequences are SGHKS and YYEKEE (reference sequence). This CDR3 comprises 14 residues. The CDR3 DNA follows: TGTGCCAGCAGCCCTGACCCGAGTAGTGAGACCCAGTACTTC. This gives the protein CASSPDPSSETQYF. Together with reference TRBV5-5 and TRBJ2-5, the CDR3 gives the full variable domain: DAGVTQSPTHLIKTRGQQVTLRCSPISGHKSVSWYQQVLGQGPQFIFQYYEKEERGRGNFPDRFSARQFPNYSSELNVNALLLGDSALYLCASSPDPSSETQYFGPGTRLLVL.

The chain couples TRBV4-1 to TRBJ2-3, with 13 bases fitting TRBD2. The CDR3 loop spans 17 amino acids. Germline assignment: CDR1 MGHRA and CDR2 YSYEKL. Germline trimming cut 1 base from V and 2 bases from J; bases unmatched to any gene: 3. DNA for the CDR3: TGCGCCAGCAGCCAAGGGACTAGCGGGGGACACACAGATACGCAGTATTTT. Translated: CASSQGTSGGHTDTQYF.

Only a few counts were recorded for this clonotype. The J gene is TRBJ2-1, the V gene TRBV12-3 or TRBV12-4; the D is unclear. V was pared by 1 base and J by 3 bases, with 10 bases between. This CDR3 spans 15 amino acids. CDR3 loop: CASSLEGLVYNEQFF. Written as DNA, the CDR3 is TGTGCCAGCAGTTTAGAAGGCCTAGTCTACAATGAGCAGTTCTTC.

The sample holds a few counts of this clonotype. V and J are TRBV15 and TRBJ1-4; TRBD1 is a possible D gene (5 bases). V lost 5 bases, J lost 8 bases, and 18 bases lay in between. The CDR3 has 15 residues. Germline values: CDR1 LNHNV, CDR2 YYDKDF (reference sequence). CDR3: CATSGLGRVSEKLFF. The DNA for the CDR3 is TGTGCCACCAGCGGGCTGGGCAGGGTGAGCGAAAAACTGTTTTTT.

The gene calls are TRBV5-1 and TRBJ1-2; D is unclear. Germline-derived CDR1 and CDR2 are SGHRS and YFSETQ. V was shortened by 0 bases and J by 10 bases, with 16 bases between the two germline ends. The CDR3 extends over 14 amino acids. CDR3 sequence (DNA): TGCGCCAGCAGCTTGGCGGGCCACCCGGGTGCCTACACCTTC. Encoded protein: CASSLAGHPGAYTF.

Many counts were recorded for this clonotype. This chain uses TRBV12-3 or TRBV12-4 with TRBJ2-1, with D perhaps assigned TRBD1 or TRBD2 (5 bases each). V lost 3 bases and J lost 8, with 8 bases in between. The CDR3 runs to 12 residues. The CDR3 region has the DNA TGTGCCAGCAGTTTTATGGGGGATGAGCAGTTCTTC. Its translation is CASSFMGDEQFF.

This chain uses TRBV5-1 with TRBJ1-2; 8 nucleotides match TRBD1. The CDR3 runs 15 residues. The germline CDR1 and CDR2 sequences are SGHRS and YFSETQ. Trimming cost V 4 bases and J 6 bases; bases outside gene matches: 11. In DNA form, the CDR3 reads TGCGCCAGCAGCATCTCCCCGGACAGGGATCATGGCTACACCTTC. This codes for CASSISPDRDHGYTF.

The rearrangement joins TRBV18 to TRBJ2-7; D is perhaps TRBD2 (6 bases). The germline V gene encodes CDR1 KGHSH and CDR2 LQKENI. The CDR3 is made up of 19 amino acids. Trimming cost V 0 bases and J 2 bases, with 23 bases left between them. CDR3 sequence reads: CASSPPSASDKLKPYEQYF. CDR3 bases: TGTGCCAGCTCACCACCGTCCGCTAGCGACAAGCTAAAACCCTACGAGCAGTACTTC.

The CDR3 loop reads CASGTGPNEQFF. The CDR3 nucleotides are TGTGCCAGCGGGACAGGGCCCAATGAGCAGTTCTTC. The chain is built from TRBV28 and TRBJ2-1; 9 bases are a match to TRBD1. Germline CDR1 is MDHEN and CDR2 is SYDVKM. Losses at the gene ends were 8 bases for V and 6 bases for J; bases not matched to a gene: 2. This CDR3 comprises 12 residues.

This clonotype has just a few counts. This rearrangement joins TRBV14 to TRBJ2-7; the D is unclear. This CDR3 is 16 amino acids long. The V gene lost 0 bases and the J gene lost 2 bases, with 14 bases spanning the gap. Per germline, CDR1 SGHDN and CDR2 FVKESK. The CDR3 coding sequence is TGTGCCAGCAGCCAAGATCCTCGTAGGAGAACCTACGAGCAGTACTTC. Translation gives CASSQDPRRRTYEQYF.

This clonotype was counted only a few times. The CDR3 nucleotides read TGTGCCAGCAGCTTAGATAACGGACCTACGCCGGGAAACACCATATATTTT. Its translation: CASSLDNGPTPGNTIYF. The V gene is TRBV7-9, the J gene TRBJ1-3; D is uncertain. Trimming pared 1 base from V and 4 bases from J, leaving 17 bases between. This CDR3 spans 17 amino acids. Germline loops: CDR1 SEHNR, CDR2 FQNEAQ (reference sequence).

This clonotype showed up many times. V and J are TRBV11-2 and TRBJ2-7; TRBD2 matches 8 bases. This CDR3 spans 18 amino acids. CDR1 is SGHAT and CDR2 is FQNNGV in the germline V gene. Trimming cost V 2 bases and J 4 bases; bases outside gene matches: 16. DNA of the CDR3: TGTGCCAGCAGCTTACGGGACAAAATCGGACTAGCTCGTTACGAGCAGTACTTC. Translating it yields CASSLRDKIGLARYEQYF.

This clonotype was seen only a few times. This chain connects TRBV3-1 to TRBJ2-1; no clear D. Germline loops: CDR1 LGHDT, CDR2 YNNKEL (reference sequence). The CDR3 totals 14 residues. Trimming left V 0 bases short and J 5 bases short, with 8 bases between. The CDR3 region has the DNA TGTGCCAGCAGCCAAGATAGCAGAGACAATGAGCAGTTCTTC. This gives the protein CASSQDSRDNEQFF.

This clonotype was seen only a few times. For the CDR3, the DNA is TGCGCCAGCAGCTTCAGGCGGGGGGACTACAATGAGCAGTTCTTC. Translated: CASSFRRGDYNEQFF. The chain recombines TRBV5-1 with TRBJ2-1, with 8 bases lining up with TRBD2. The V gene's germline CDR1 is SGHRS and CDR2 YFSETQ. V was clipped by 2 bases and J by 3 bases; unmatched bases: 4. The CDR3 totals 15 residues.

This clonotype showed up just a few times. The chain couples TRBV7-9 to TRBJ2-1; no clear D. The CDR3 consists of 16 residues. In germline, CDR1 is SEHNR, CDR2 FQNEAQ (reference sequence). V lost 1 base and J 8 bases, leaving 18 bases between the germline ends. The CDR3 nucleotides read TGTGCCAGCAGCTTAGTTAGTAGAGGTAACCTCGATGAGCAGTTCTTC. Protein product: CASSLVSRGNLDEQFF.

The chain employs TRBV7-6 and TRBJ2-1, with 12 bases identical to TRBD2. Per the germline V gene, CDR1 is SGHVS and CDR2 is FNYEAQ. The CDR3 is 16 amino acids. Trimming took 4 bases from V and 9 from J; bases not matched to a gene: 10. DNA of the CDR3: TGTGCCAGCAGCTCCCTAGCGGGGGGGCGATTGCCTGAGCAGTTCTTC. Protein: CASSSLAGGRLPEQFF.